This TCR beta chain came from a study of blood T cell repertoires in COVID-19. Study-wide context: The United States, Italy and Spain provided the acute and convalescent COVID-19 samples. Nucleic acid was either cDNA or gDNA, and it came from T cells, B-cell-depleted T cells, or PBMCs.

Germline assignment: CDR1 SNHLY and CDR2 FYNNEI. Trimming at V came to 4 bases and at J to 4 bases, leaving 9 bases not matched to a gene. This CDR3 comprises 16 residues. Seattle patients were enrolled during active infection and followed longitudinally. In the study's own analysis: Amplification of reference gene primers was used by the study to estimate nucleated cell counts. The data were produced by immunoSEQ multiplex PCR, yet TCRdb's version contains in-frame clones alone and is incomplete. D and trimming come from the DNA, and the V and J calls and clone size come from that table. The profile shows under 200,000 clones, roughly 86% of them singletons.

This rearrangement joins TRBV2 to TRBJ2-3; TRBD2 aligns across 9 bases. Sequencing was performed on peripheral blood. This TCR was sampled from a man in his 60s with COVID-19, enrolled during active disease. The CDR3 protein is CASSGLAGRGADTQYF. The DNA for the CDR3 is TGTGCCAGCAGTGGTCTAGCGGGACGTGGGGCAGATACGCAGTATTTT.